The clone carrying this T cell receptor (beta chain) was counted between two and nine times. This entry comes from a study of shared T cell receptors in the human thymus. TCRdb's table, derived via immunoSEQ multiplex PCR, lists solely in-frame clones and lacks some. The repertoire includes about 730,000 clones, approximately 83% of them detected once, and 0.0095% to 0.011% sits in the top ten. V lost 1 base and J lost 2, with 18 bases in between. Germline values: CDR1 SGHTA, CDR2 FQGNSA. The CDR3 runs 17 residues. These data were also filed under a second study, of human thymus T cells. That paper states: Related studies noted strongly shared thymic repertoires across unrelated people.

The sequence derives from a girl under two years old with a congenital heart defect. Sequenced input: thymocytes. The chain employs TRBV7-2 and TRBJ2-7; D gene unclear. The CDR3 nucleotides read TGTGCCAGCAGCTTAGTCCCCGACTCACACGACGCCTACGAGCAGTACTTC. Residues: CASSLVPDSHDAYEQYF.